Listed here are 18 T cell receptor beta chains from one sample, sequenced in a study of cytomegalovirus exposure and HLA in healthy donors. Amplification used 60 Vbeta primers and 13 Jbeta primers. Clones were read by immunoSEQ multiplex PCR, and TCRdb kept only the in-frame ones, dropping some. The sample lists tens of thousands of clones, approximately 63% occurring once. Sequenced sample: PBMCs. The receptor source for this set is a woman aged 45-59 years in good health and CMV-seropositive.

V gene TRBV27 combines with J gene TRBJ2-7; D not certain. The V gene's germline CDR1 is MNHEY and CDR2 SMNVEV (reference sequence). The CDR3 spans 14 residues. The V end was cut by 3 bases, the J end by 0 bases, with 9 bases between. CDR3 in DNA: TGTGCCAGCAGTTTGTCTCAGAACTCCTACGAGCAGTACTTC. Protein: CASSLSQNSYEQYF.

This sequence joins TRBV6-5 and TRBJ2-1, with 8 bases that match TRBD2. The junction had 6 bases not matched to a gene; V was cut back by 4 bases and J by 10 bases. CDR3 length equals 13 residues. Germline-derived CDR1 and CDR2 are MNHEY and SVGAGI. CDR3 bases: TGTGCCAGCAGTTCCCGGTTAGCGGGGGAGCAGTTCTTC. Its protein is CASSSRLAGEQFF.

The chain uses TRBV5-6 and TRBJ1-1; D not certain. Germline V gene sequence: CDR1 SGHDT, CDR2 YYEEEE. V lost 4 bases and J 10 bases, leaving 23 bases between the germline ends. This CDR3 region has 15 residues. The CDR3 DNA follows: TGTGCCAGCAGCGCCGACTGGCCGTTGATCTTAGGAGCTTTCTTT. Protein: CASSADWPLILGAFF.

The CDR3 DNA follows: TGTGCCAGCAGCGTTGTGCAACAGGGAAACTATGGCTACACCTTC. Amino acid sequence: CASSVVQQGNYGYTF. The genes are TRBV28 and TRBJ1-2, with D perhaps TRBD1 (6 bases). Germline V gene sequence: CDR1 MDHEN, CDR2 SYDVKM. The CDR3 sequence is 15 residues long. Trimming left V 6 bases short and J 2 bases short, with 16 bases between.

The chain links TRBV4-3 to TRBJ1-3, with no clear D. Trimming took off 0 bases at V and 2 bases at J, with 14 bases between the two ends. The CDR3 contains 17 residues. Germline CDR1 reads LGHNA; CDR2 reads YSLEER. The CDR3 DNA is TGCGCCAGCAGCCAAGAAGCGGGGTATACTACTGGAAACACCATATATTTT. Its translation is CASSQEAGYTTGNTIYF.

This clone has a handful of counts. V is TRBV30 and J is TRBJ1-2; perhaps TRBD1 as D (5 bases). Trimming stripped 4 bases from V and 0 bases from J, with 15 bases between. From germline, CDR1 is GTSNPN and CDR2 SVGIG (reference sequence). The CDR3 covers 15 residues. This CDR3 is CAWTRTTDPNYGYTF. The CDR3 region has the DNA TGTGCCTGGACAAGAACGACAGATCCTAACTATGGCTACACCTTC.

The chain carries TRBV18 and TRBJ2-1; 7 nucleotides line up with TRBD2. In germline, CDR1 is KGHSH, CDR2 LQKENI. The V and J ends lost 0 bases and 6 bases, in that order; junction bases with no gene match: 2. The length of the CDR3 is 14 residues. The CDR3: CASSPPSGTNEQFF. CDR3 nucleotides: TGTGCCAGCTCACCACCGAGCGGGACCAATGAGCAGTTCTTC.

The chain employs TRBV27 and TRBJ1-1, with unresolved D. The germline V and J ends were trimmed by 5 bases and 2 bases, with 15 bases remaining between them. Looked up from germline, CDR1 is MNHEY and CDR2 is SMNVEV (reference sequence). The CDR3 covers 15 residues. CDR3 residues: CASSTPRLINTEAFF. CDR3 DNA sequence: TGTGCCAGCAGTACCCCGCGGCTGATCAACACTGAAGCTTTCTTT.

This clone was seen a few times. This chain connects TRBV6-5 to TRBJ1-4, with D hard to call. The CDR3 sequence is 13 residues long. V was trimmed by 5 bases and J by 10 bases, leaving 14 bases between them. Germline CDR1 is MNHEY and CDR2 is SVGAGI. Here the CDR3 DNA reads TGTGCCAGCAGTGACCCAGCTAGTGGAAAACTGTTTTTT. This sequence encodes CASSDPASGKLFF.

V gene TRBV12-5 combines with J gene TRBJ2-2; TRBD2 agrees at 7 bases. The CDR3 covers 13 residues. After removal of 7 bases from V and 7 bases from J, the junction contained 6 bases not matched to a gene. Germline CDR1 reads LGHNT; CDR2 reads FRNRAP. This CDR3 reads CASVAGESGELFF. CDR3 bases: TGTGCTAGTGTGGCGGGAGAAAGCGGGGAGCTGTTTTTT.

V usage is TRBV18 and J usage is TRBJ2-5, with 7 bases identical to TRBD1. J was trimmed by 1 base and V by 6 bases; bases with no gene match: 11. From germline, CDR1 is KGHSH and CDR2 LQKENI. CDR3 size: 16 residues. The CDR3 protein is CASSPFRDSTQETQYF. CDR3 coding DNA: TGTGCCAGCTCTCCTTTCCGGGACAGCACCCAAGAGACCCAGTACTTC.

V and J are TRBV2 and TRBJ2-7, with unresolved D. There are 12 residues in the CDR3. The germline V gene has CDR1 SNHLY and CDR2 FYNNEI. The V end was cut by 6 bases, the J end by 4 bases, with 10 bases between. This chain's CDR3 is CASSPIFYEQYF. CDR3 coding DNA: TGTGCCAGCAGCCCTATTTTTTACGAGCAGTACTTC.

V usage is TRBV7-2 and J usage is TRBJ2-7; TRBD2 matches at 10 bases. CDR3 length: 17 residues. V shed 2 bases and J 1 base; nucleotides not matched to a gene: 8. Germline-derived CDR1 and CDR2 are SGHTA and FQGNSA. DNA for the CDR3: TGTGCCAGCAGCTTATACACTAGCGGGGTCGTGTCCTACGAGCAGTACTTC. Residues: CASSLYTSGVVSYEQYF.

The chain links TRBV14 to TRBJ2-7, with D maybe TRBD1 (6 bases). The V and J ends lost 4 bases and 2 bases respectively, with 18 bases between them. The CDR3 totals 16 residues. The V gene's germline CDR1 is SGHDN and CDR2 FVKESK. CDR3 protein: CASSREPGQPPYEQYF. The CDR3 nucleotides are TGTGCCAGCAGCCGAGAACCGGGACAACCACCCTACGAGCAGTACTTC.

The chain employs TRBV7-6 and TRBJ2-1; D gene uncertain. The V gene's germline CDR1 is SGHVS and CDR2 FNYEAQ. V lost 5 bases to trimming and J lost 6 bases, with 17 bases between them. This CDR3 spans 15 amino acids. The CDR3 here is CASSPKRDIVNEQFF. The CDR3 nucleotides are TGTGCCAGCAGCCCCAAGAGAGATATTGTCAATGAGCAGTTCTTC.

The rearrangement joins TRBV5-1 to TRBJ1-4; D is unresolved. Germline V gene data show CDR1 as SGHRS and CDR2 as YFSETQ. The CDR3 runs to 15 residues. V gave up 0 bases and J gave up 3 bases, with 9 bases separating them. DNA of the CDR3: TGCGCCAGCAGCTTGGTTGTCGGTTCTAATGAAAAACTGTTTTTT. Translating gives CASSLVVGSNEKLFF.

This clone was counted a few times. V gene TRBV2 combines with J gene TRBJ2-3; D gene unclear. The CDR3 loop spans 13 amino acids. From germline, CDR1 is SNHLY and CDR2 FYNNEI. V was clipped by 6 bases and J by 5 bases, with 12 bases between them. This chain's CDR3 is CASRVLEVDTQYF. The CDR3 coding sequence is TGTGCCAGCAGAGTTCTAGAGGTAGATACGCAGTATTTT.

The chain combines TRBV2 with TRBJ1-5, with 9 bases fitting TRBD1. This CDR3 is built from 17 residues. V trimming: 3 bases; J trimming: 3 bases; junction bases outside the gene matches: 9. Germline assignment: CDR1 SNHLY and CDR2 FYNNEI. CDR3 amino acids: CASSERGQGMYNQPQHF. In nucleotides, the CDR3 is TGTGCCAGCAGTGAGCGGGGACAGGGAATGTACAATCAGCCCCAGCATTTT.